This T cell receptor (beta chain) is drawn from a study of T-cell reconstitution after alpha-beta-depleted transplantation in children. Trimming took off 4 bases at V and 6 bases at J, with 8 bases between the two ends. The germline CDR1 and CDR2 sequences are SGHRS and YFSETQ. The CDR3 is made up of 12 amino acids. As it was prepared, the TCRbeta library received unique molecular identifiers. Using its own MiXCR run on the PCR reads, TCRdb lists one record per CDR3 protein. The sample shows approximately 510,000 distinct CDR3 sequences, about 16% of them seen only once. This chain connects TRBV5-1 to TRBJ2-1, with D unclear. The sequence was collected from a human donor who donated a stem cell graft to a child with acute lymphoblastic leukemia. This specimen consisted of PBMCs from the stem cell graft donor, obtained from the stem cell graft. The CDR3 sequence: CASSGAGNEQFF. CDR3 in DNA: TGCGCCAGCAGCGGTGCTGGCAATGAGCAGTTCTTC.